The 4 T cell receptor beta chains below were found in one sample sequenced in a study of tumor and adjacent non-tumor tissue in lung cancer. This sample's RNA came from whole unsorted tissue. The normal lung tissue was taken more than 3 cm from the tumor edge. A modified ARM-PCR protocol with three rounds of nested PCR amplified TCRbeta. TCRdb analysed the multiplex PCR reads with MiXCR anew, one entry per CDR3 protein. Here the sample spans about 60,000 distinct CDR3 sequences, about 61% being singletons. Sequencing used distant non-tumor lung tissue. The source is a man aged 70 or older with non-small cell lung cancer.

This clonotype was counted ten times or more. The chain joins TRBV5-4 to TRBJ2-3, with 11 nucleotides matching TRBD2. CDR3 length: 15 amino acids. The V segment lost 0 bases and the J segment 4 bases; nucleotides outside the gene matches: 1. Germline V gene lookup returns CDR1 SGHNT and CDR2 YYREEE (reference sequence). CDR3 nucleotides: TGTGCCAGCAGCTTGGAACTAGCGGGGGCAGATACGCAGTATTTT. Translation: CASSLELAGADTQYF.

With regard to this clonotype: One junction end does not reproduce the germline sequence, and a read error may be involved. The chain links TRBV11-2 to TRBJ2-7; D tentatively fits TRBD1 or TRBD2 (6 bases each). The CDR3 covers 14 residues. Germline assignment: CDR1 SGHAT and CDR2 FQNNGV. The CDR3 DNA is TGTGCCAGCTGCTTAGACGGGGGCGGATACGAGCAGTACTTC. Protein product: CASCLDGGGYEQYF. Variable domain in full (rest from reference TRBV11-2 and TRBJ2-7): EAGVAQSPRYKIIEKRQSVAFWCNPISGHATLYWYQQILGQGPKLLIQFQNNGVVDDSQLPKDRFSAERLKGVDSTLKIQPAKLEDSAVYLCASCLDGGGYEQYFGPGTRLTVT.

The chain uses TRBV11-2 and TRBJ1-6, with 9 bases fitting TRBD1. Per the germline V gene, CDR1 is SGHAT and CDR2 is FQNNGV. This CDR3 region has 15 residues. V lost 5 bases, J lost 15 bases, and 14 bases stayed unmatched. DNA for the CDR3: TGTGCCAGCAGCGCTAGGGACAGGGTATTTCCACGCCTCCACTTT. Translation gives CASSARDRVFPRLHF.

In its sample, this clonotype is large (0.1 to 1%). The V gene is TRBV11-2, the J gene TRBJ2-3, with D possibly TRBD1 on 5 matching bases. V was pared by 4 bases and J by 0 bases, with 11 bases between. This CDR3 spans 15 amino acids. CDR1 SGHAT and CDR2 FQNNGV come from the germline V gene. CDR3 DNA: TGTGCCAGCAGCTGGGGCGCCCTCAGCACAGATACGCAGTATTTT. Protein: CASSWGALSTDTQYF.